The entry that follows covers one T cell receptor (beta chain) sequence. The sample originates from a study of blood T cell repertoires in COVID-19. Sequencing used immunoSEQ multiplex PCR; TCRdb keeps in-frame clones, though not all of them. The repertoire holds almost 350,000 clones, with 88% as singletons. Germline V lookup: CDR1 SQVTM, CDR2 ANQGSEA. The CDR3 runs 13 residues. Trimming at V came to 5 bases and at J to 6 bases, leaving 8 bases not matched to a gene. This receptor was identified in a woman aged 25-40 years who had been exposed to COVID-19. The chain couples TRBV29-1 to TRBJ1-2, with 8 bases aligning to TRBD1. What was sequenced was PBMCs or T cells enriched from blood (not recorded which). CDR3 loop: CSVTLARGHGYTF. The CDR3 nucleotides read TGCAGCGTTACTTTAGCCAGGGGGCATGGCTACACCTTC.